A single sample gave rise to the 12 T cell receptor beta chains below, sequenced in a study of long-term antiretroviral therapy in people with HIV. Assay version v3.0 of immunoSEQ was used, and it was run at survey level. TCRdb's copy holds only in-frame clones and misses some; the assay was immunoSEQ multiplex PCR. This sample has more than 20,000 clones, with about 86% found just once. The sample consisted of unsorted PBMCs, taken 1.3 years after starting antiretroviral therapy. These receptors all come from a man aged 55-75 years with HIV.

This chain connects TRBV7-2 to TRBJ2-4; D might be TRBD2 (6 bases). V lost 1 base and J 16 bases, leaving 20 bases between the germline ends. The length of the CDR3 is 14 residues. CDR1 and CDR2 from the germline V gene are SGHTA and FQGNSA. This CDR3 is CASSLEVRLGTPYF. CDR3 in DNA: TGTGCCAGCAGCTTAGAAGTTCGACTTGGGACTCCCTACTTC.

This clone has just a few counts. This chain joins TRBV7-6 and TRBJ1-1, with unresolved D. The V gene lost 3 bases and the J gene lost 0 bases, with 5 bases spanning the gap. The length of the CDR3 is 13 residues. The germline V gene encodes CDR1 SGHVS and CDR2 FNYEAQ. The CDR3 region is CASSLSMNTEAFF. CDR3 bases: TGTGCCAGCAGCTTGAGCATGAACACTGAAGCTTTCTTT.

The chain carries TRBV6-6 and TRBJ2-5; D is possibly TRBD1 (5 bases). Trimming took off 3 bases at V and 5 bases at J, with 19 bases between the two ends. Per germline, CDR1 MNHNY and CDR2 SVGAGI (reference sequence). This CDR3 has 16 residues. CDR3 sequence reads: CASSYLGGRPGETQYF. For the CDR3, the DNA is TGTGCCAGCAGTTATCTCGGTGGCAGACCAGGGGAGACCCAGTACTTC.

The rearrangement links TRBV11-2 to TRBJ2-7; TRBD2 might be the D (6 bases). The V end lost 3 bases, the J end lost 6 bases, and 21 bases lay between the germline ends. CDR1 is SGHAT, CDR2 FQNNGV, per germline. The CDR3 totals 16 residues. CDR3 DNA sequence: TGTGCCAGCAGCTTCGGTGGGGGGACCTCTTCCGTCGAGCAGTACTTC. It codes for CASSFGGGTSSVEQYF.

J is TRBJ2-5 and V is TRBV5-1; the match to TRBD2 covers 9 bases. This CDR3 is 17 amino acids long. Germline V gene sequence: CDR1 SGHRS, CDR2 YFSETQ. V shed 1 base, J shed 0 bases, and the junction held 7 bases outside the gene matches. The CDR3 is CASSLYWASGDQETQYF. DNA of the CDR3: TGCGCCAGCAGCTTGTATTGGGCTAGCGGGGACCAAGAGACCCAGTACTTC.

The V call is TRBV5-4, the J call TRBJ1-3, with 10 bases identical to TRBD1. The CDR3 has 16 residues. With 4 bases clipped from V and 4 bases from J, the junction kept 8 bases outside the gene matches. Germline CDR1 and CDR2: SGHNT and YYREEE (reference sequence). CDR3 coding DNA: TGTGCCAGCAGCAAAAGACAGGGGGCGTCGGGAAACACCATATATTTT. Residues: CASSKRQGASGNTIYF. Drawing the rest from reference TRBV5-4 and TRBJ1-3, the complete variable domain is ETGVTQSPTHLIKTRGQQVTLRCSSQSGHNTVSWYQQALGQGPQFIFQYYREEENGRGNFPPRFSGLQFPNYSSELNVNALELDDSALYLCASSKRQGASGNTIYFGEGSWLTVV.

The V gene is TRBV13, the J gene TRBJ2-2; D call uncertain. Germline CDR1 reads PRHDT; CDR2 reads FYEKMQ (reference sequence). The CDR3 sequence is 12 residues long. Trimming removed 0 bases at V and 11 bases at J, with 7 bases between. The DNA of the CDR3 is TGTGCCAGCAGCTTAGGCCTGTACGAGCTGTTTTTT. It translates to CASSLGLYELFF.

The chain uses TRBV11-2 and TRBJ2-7; D is undetermined. CDR1 SGHAT and CDR2 FQNNGV come from the germline V gene. CDR3 length: 12 residues. V was cut by 5 bases and J by 1 base, with 6 bases left in between. CDR3 region: CASSHPSYEQYF. The CDR3 nucleotides read TGTGCCAGCAGCCACCCTTCCTACGAGCAGTACTTC.

The chain employs TRBV5-4 and TRBJ2-1; TRBD2 agrees at 10 bases. The CDR3 is 13 residues long. CDR1 and CDR2 from the germline V gene are SGHNT and YYREEE (reference sequence). V dropped 5 bases and J dropped 10; count of bases not matched to a gene: 6. CDR3 DNA sequence: TGTGCCAGCAGATGGGATAGCGGGGGGGAGCAGTTCTTC. It translates to CASRWDSGGEQFF.

CDR3 protein: CASRFGGNTGELFF. CDR3 coding DNA: TGTGCCAGCAGGTTCGGAGGGAACACCGGGGAGCTGTTTTTT. The gene calls are TRBV2 and TRBJ2-2; maybe TRBD2 (5 bases). Germline V gives CDR1 SNHLY, CDR2 FYNNEI. V lost 6 bases, J lost 1 base, and 9 bases lay in between. The CDR3 has 14 amino acids.

The chain is built from TRBV13 and TRBJ2-7, with D uncertain. Germline CDR1 PRHDT, CDR2 FYEKMQ (reference sequence). This CDR3 is 13 amino acids long. V was clipped by 0 bases and J by 7 bases, with 10 bases between them. The CDR3 sequence is CASSLGLGWEQYF. The CDR3 DNA reads TGTGCCAGCAGCTTAGGTCTGGGGTGGGAGCAGTACTTC.

The V and J genes are TRBV9 and TRBJ2-3; TRBD2 matches 8 bases. The CDR3 runs to 16 residues. Germline lookup yields CDR1 SGDLS and CDR2 YYNGEE. With 2 bases clipped from V and 0 bases from J, the junction kept 5 bases outside the gene matches. CDR3 loop: CASSVYGGESTDTQYF. DNA of the CDR3: TGTGCCAGCAGCGTTTACGGGGGGGAAAGCACAGATACGCAGTATTTT.